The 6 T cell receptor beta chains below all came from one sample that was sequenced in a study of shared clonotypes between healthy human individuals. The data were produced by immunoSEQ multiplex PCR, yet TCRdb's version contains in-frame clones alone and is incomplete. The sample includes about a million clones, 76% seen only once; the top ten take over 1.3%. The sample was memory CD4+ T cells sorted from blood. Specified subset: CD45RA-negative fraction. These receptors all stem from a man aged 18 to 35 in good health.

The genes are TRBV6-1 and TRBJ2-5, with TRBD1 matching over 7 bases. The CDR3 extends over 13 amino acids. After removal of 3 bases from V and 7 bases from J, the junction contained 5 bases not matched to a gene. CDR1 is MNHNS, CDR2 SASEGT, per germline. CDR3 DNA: TGTGCCAGCAGTGAGGACAGGTCGGCGACCCAGTACTTC. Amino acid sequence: CASSEDRSATQYF.

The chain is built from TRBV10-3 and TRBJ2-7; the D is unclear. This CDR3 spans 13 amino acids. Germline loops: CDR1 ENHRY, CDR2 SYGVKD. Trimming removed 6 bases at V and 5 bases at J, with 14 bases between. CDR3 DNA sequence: TGTGCCATCAGGGACCATAATCAGGACGAGCAGTACTTC. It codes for CAIRDHNQDEQYF.

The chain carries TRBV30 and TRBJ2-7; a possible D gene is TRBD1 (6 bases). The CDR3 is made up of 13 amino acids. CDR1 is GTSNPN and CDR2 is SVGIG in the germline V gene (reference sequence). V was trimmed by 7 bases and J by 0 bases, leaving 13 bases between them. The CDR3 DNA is TGTGCCTTTAACAGGGAAGGCTCCTACGAGCAGTACTTC. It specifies CAFNREGSYEQYF.

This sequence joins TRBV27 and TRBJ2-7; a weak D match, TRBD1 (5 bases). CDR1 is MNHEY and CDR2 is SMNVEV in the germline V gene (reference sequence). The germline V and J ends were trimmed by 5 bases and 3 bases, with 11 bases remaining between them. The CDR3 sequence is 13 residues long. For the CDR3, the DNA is TGTGCCAGCAGTCGGCAGGGCAACTACGAGCAGTACTTC. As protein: CASSRQGNYEQYF.

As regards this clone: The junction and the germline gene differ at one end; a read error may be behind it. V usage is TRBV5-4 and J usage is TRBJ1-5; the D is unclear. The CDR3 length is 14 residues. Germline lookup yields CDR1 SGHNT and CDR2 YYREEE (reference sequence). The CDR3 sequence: CASTLLGSNQPQHF. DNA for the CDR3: TGTGCCAGCACCTTGCTGGGTAGCAATCAGCCCCAGCATTTT. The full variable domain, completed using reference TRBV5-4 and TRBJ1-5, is ETGVTQSPTHLIKTRGQQVTLRCSSQSGHNTVSWYQQALGQGPQFIFQYYREEENGRGNFPPRFSGLQFPNYSSELNVNALELDDSALYLCASTLLGSNQPQHFGDGTRLSIL.

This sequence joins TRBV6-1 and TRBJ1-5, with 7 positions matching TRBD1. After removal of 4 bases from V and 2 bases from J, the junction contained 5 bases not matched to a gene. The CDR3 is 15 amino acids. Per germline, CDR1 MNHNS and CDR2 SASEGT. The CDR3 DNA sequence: TGTGCCAGCAGTGTAACAGGGGTCGGCAATCAGCCCCAGCATTTT. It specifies CASSVTGVGNQPQHF.